The 4 T cell receptor beta chains presented below share a single source sample, sequenced in a study of T cell responses to AZD1222 COVID-19 vaccine. Method: immunoSEQ multiplex PCR; TCRdb's copy keeps in-frame clones and lacks some. The repertoire holds around 150,000 clones, over 85% seen once, with 6.5% to 8.5% in the top ten. The material sequenced was peripheral blood, taken 28 days after the second AZD1222 dose. These receptors all come from an adult who received the AZD1222 COVID-19 vaccine.

This chain connects TRBV5-4 to TRBJ2-1; TRBD2 matches at 13 bases. The CDR3 extends over 19 amino acids. V was clipped by 4 bases and J by 2 bases; unmatched bases: 12. The germline CDR1 and CDR2 sequences are SGHNT and YYREEE (reference sequence). CDR3 sequence reads: CASSRSLAGGPDPYNEQFF. The CDR3 coding sequence is TGTGCCAGCAGCCGATCACTAGCGGGGGGGCCTGATCCCTACAATGAGCAGTTCTTC.

V usage is TRBV5-4 and J usage is TRBJ2-3, with D hard to call. The V and J ends lost 6 bases and 6 bases respectively, with 11 bases between them. In germline, CDR1 is SGHNT, CDR2 YYREEE (reference sequence). The CDR3 runs to 12 residues. In DNA form, the CDR3 reads TGTGCCAGCACCATGATGGGGGATACGCAGTATTTT. This codes for CASTMMGDTQYF.

This chain uses TRBV6-1 with TRBJ1-6, with 7 bases lining up with TRBD1. V shed 2 bases and J 7 bases; nucleotides not matched to a gene: 2. CDR3 length equals 14 residues. Germline lookup yields CDR1 MNHNS and CDR2 SASEGT. The CDR3 sequence: CASSETGANSPLHF. The CDR3 bases are TGTGCCAGCAGTGAAACAGGGGCCAATTCACCCCTCCACTTT.

The rearrangement uses TRBV28 and TRBJ2-7; D possibly corresponds to TRBD2 (5 bases). CDR1 is MDHEN, CDR2 SYDVKM, per germline. V lost 3 bases, J lost 4 bases, and 13 bases lay in between. The CDR3 spans 14 residues. This CDR3 is CASSFTGIGYEQYF. The CDR3 DNA sequence: TGTGCCAGCAGTTTTACCGGGATTGGGTACGAGCAGTACTTC. Using reference TRBV28 and TRBJ2-7 for the parts outside the CDR3, the full variable domain is DVKVTQSSRYLVKRTGEKVFLECVQDMDHENMFWYRQDPGLGLRLIYFSYDVKMKEKGDIPEGYSVSREKKERFSLILESASTNQTSMYLCASSFTGIGYEQYFGPGTRLTVT.